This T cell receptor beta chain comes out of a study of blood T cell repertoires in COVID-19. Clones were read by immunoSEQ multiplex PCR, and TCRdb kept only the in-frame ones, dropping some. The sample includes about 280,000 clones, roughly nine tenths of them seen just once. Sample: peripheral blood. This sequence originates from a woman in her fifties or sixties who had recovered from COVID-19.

CDR3 amino acids: CASRRTLGNPGELFF. DNA of the CDR3: TGTGCCAGCAGGCGGACACTGGGAAACCCCGGGGAGCTGTTTTTT. V gene TRBV2 combines with J gene TRBJ2-2; TRBD1 is a possible D gene (5 bases). CDR3 length equals 15 residues. Germline CDR1 SNHLY, CDR2 FYNNEI. Deletions cut 6 bases from V and 6 bases from J, with 17 bases between. Looking up the rest from reference TRBV2 and TRBJ2-2 gives the full variable domain: EPEVTQTPSHQVTQMGQEVILRCVPISNHLYFYWYRQILGQKVEFLVSFYNNEISEKSEIFDDQFSVERPDGSNFTLKIRSTKLEDSAMYFCASRRTLGNPGELFFGEGSRLTVL.